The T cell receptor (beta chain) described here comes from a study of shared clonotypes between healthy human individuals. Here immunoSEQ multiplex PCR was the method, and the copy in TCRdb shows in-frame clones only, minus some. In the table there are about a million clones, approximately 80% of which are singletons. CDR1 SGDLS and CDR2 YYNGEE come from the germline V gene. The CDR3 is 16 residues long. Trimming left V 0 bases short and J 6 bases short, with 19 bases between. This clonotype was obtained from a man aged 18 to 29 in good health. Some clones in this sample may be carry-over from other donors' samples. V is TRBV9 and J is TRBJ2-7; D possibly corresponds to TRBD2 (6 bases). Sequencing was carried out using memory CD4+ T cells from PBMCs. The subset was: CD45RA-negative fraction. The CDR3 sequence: CASSVGLEGSGLEQYF. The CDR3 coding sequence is TGTGCCAGCAGCGTAGGTCTGGAGGGGAGCGGGCTCGAGCAGTACTTC.